The 22 T cell receptor beta chains below come from one sample, sequenced in a study of blood T cell repertoires in COVID-19 (dated by TCRdb to the early 2020s). Receptor libraries were prepared by the immunoSEQ multiplex PCR assay. TCRdb limited this immuneACCESS table to in-frame rearrangements with V and J called. A share of clones is missing; checked studies link under half to unresolved V genes, and the rest is unexplained. The sample contains approximately 100,000 clones, around 78% of them found a single time. About 18% of the sample comes from the top ten. Sequencing input: peripheral blood. The receptors stem from a woman aged 55-69 years with acute or convalescent COVID-19.

The chain combines TRBV7-3 with TRBJ2-7, with 7 bases lining up with TRBD2. J was trimmed by 0 bases and V by 1 base; bases with no gene match: 3. Per germline, CDR1 SGHTA and CDR2 FQGTGA. CDR3 size: 15 residues. The CDR3 coding sequence is TGTGCCAGCAGCTTAAGAGCGGGACCCTCCTACGAGCAGTACTTC. Its translation: CASSLRAGPSYEQYF.

The DNA of the CDR3 is TGTGCCAGCAGTTTTTTAATCGGGGAGCTGTTTTTT. It specifies CASSFLIGELFF. The V gene is TRBV12-3 or TRBV12-4, the J gene TRBJ2-2; D uncertain. Trimming shortened V by 3 bases and J by 7 bases, and 6 bases separated the two germline ends. This CDR3 has 12 residues.

This clone was recorded only once. The V and J genes are TRBV28 and TRBJ1-2, with 11 bases fitting TRBD1. The CDR3 covers 12 residues. Germline-derived CDR1 and CDR2 are MDHEN and SYDVKM. Trimming at V came to 6 bases and at J to 7 bases, leaving 1 base not matched to a gene. CDR3 nucleotides: TGTGCCAGCAGGGGACAGGGGGGTGGCTACACCTTC. This translates into CASRGQGGGYTF.

The chain couples TRBV27 to TRBJ2-7, with 7 positions matching TRBD1. In germline, CDR1 is MNHEY, CDR2 SMNVEV (reference sequence). This CDR3 has 15 amino acids. V lost 5 bases to trimming and J lost 4 bases; unmatched junction nucleotides: 11. CDR3 coding DNA: TGTGCCAGCAGTCAAGACAGGGATGCAGGGTACGAGCAGTACTTC. Its protein product is CASSQDRDAGYEQYF.

V usage is TRBV5-4 and J usage is TRBJ1-1; D gene uncertain. Germline values: CDR1 SGHNT, CDR2 YYREEE (reference sequence). This CDR3 contains 15 residues. Trimming took off 0 bases at V and 1 base at J, with 10 bases between the two ends. CDR3: CASSLDPGWNTEAFF. CDR3 coding DNA: TGTGCCAGCAGCTTGGACCCAGGCTGGAACACTGAAGCTTTCTTT.

The rearrangement links TRBV7-9 to TRBJ1-4, with D possibly TRBD1 on 6 matching bases. Trimming took 5 bases from V and 5 from J, leaving 18 bases between them. CDR1 is SEHNR, CDR2 FQNEAQ, per germline (reference sequence). The CDR3 totals 16 residues. In DNA form, the CDR3 reads TGTGCCAGCAGCCCCCATACGGACAGATCGAATGAAAAACTGTTTTTT. It specifies CASSPHTDRSNEKLFF.

This rearrangement joins TRBV6-5 to TRBJ2-1, with D possibly TRBD1 on 6 matching bases. The germline CDR1 and CDR2 sequences are MNHEY and SVGAGI. The CDR3 runs to 14 residues. V was shortened by 5 bases and J by 2 bases, with 10 bases between the two germline ends. CDR3 in amino acids: CASSRQAPYNEQFF. CDR3 nucleotide sequence: TGTGCCAGCAGTCGACAGGCCCCCTACAATGAGCAGTTCTTC.

This chain uses TRBV30 with TRBJ1-3; possibly TRBD1 for D (5 bases). The CDR3 extends over 17 amino acids. CDR1 GTSNPN and CDR2 SVGIG come from the germline V gene (reference sequence). With 3 bases removed from V and 0 bases from J, the gap between germline ends came to 18 bases. The CDR3 DNA is TGTGCCTGGAGCCCCCGGGGCGGGGGAACCTCTGGAAACACCATATATTTT. Translation: CAWSPRGGGTSGNTIYF. Using reference TRBV30 and TRBJ1-3 for the parts outside the CDR3, the full variable domain is SQTIHQWPATLVQPVGSPLSLECTVEGTSNPNLYWYRQAAGRGLQLLFYSVGIGQISSEVPQNLSASRPQDRQFILSSKKLLLSDSGFYLCAWSPRGGGTSGNTIYFGEGSWLTVV.

V gene TRBV5-1 combines with J gene TRBJ1-1; D is unclear. Germline V lookup: CDR1 SGHRS, CDR2 YFSETQ. The V gene lost 0 bases and the J gene lost 0 bases, with 9 bases spanning the gap. CDR3 length: 15 residues. DNA for the CDR3: TGCGCCAGCAGCTTGGTAGAGGGATTGAACACTGAAGCTTTCTTT. Amino acids: CASSLVEGLNTEAFF. The full variable domain, with the rest looked up from reference TRBV5-1 and TRBJ1-1, is KAGVTQTPRYLIKTRGQQVTLSCSPISGHRSVSWYQQTPGQGLQFLFEYFSETQRNKGNFPGRFSGRQFSNSRSEMNVSTLELGDSALYLCASSLVEGLNTEAFFGQGTRLTVV.

The CDR3 DNA reads as TGTGCCAGCTTGGAGGGAGCCGTGAACACTGAAGCTTTCTTT. Encoded protein: CASLEGAVNTEAFF. V usage is TRBV7-9 and J usage is TRBJ1-1; unclear D gene. Trimming shortened V by 8 bases and J by 0 bases, and 13 bases separated the two germline ends. This CDR3 is 14 amino acids long. Germline V gene sequence: CDR1 SEHNR, CDR2 FQNEAQ (reference sequence).

This chain uses TRBV29-1 with TRBJ2-1, with D uncertain. The CDR3 length is 13 residues. The ends were cut back, 7 bases at V and 7 bases at J, with 17 bases in the middle. In germline, CDR1 is SQVTM, CDR2 ANQGSEA. Here the CDR3 DNA reads TGCAGCGCCCCCAATCCCCTCGGGAATGAGCAGTTCTTC. It codes for CSAPNPLGNEQFF.

The V and J genes are TRBV11-3 and TRBJ2-7; D is unclear. The CDR3 is made up of 12 amino acids. Germline V CDR1 and CDR2: SGHNT, YENEEA. The germline V and J ends were trimmed by 6 bases and 6 bases, with 12 bases remaining between them. The CDR3 loop reads CASSAKFGEQYF. CDR3 nucleotides: TGTGCCAGCAGTGCCAAGTTCGGCGAGCAGTACTTC.

This clone was detected only once. Sequence at one end of the junction differs from germline and may be a read error. The chain employs TRBV5-4 and TRBJ2-7, with D possibly being TRBD2 (5 bases). This CDR3 contains 13 residues. Germline V gives CDR1 SGHNT, CDR2 YYREEE (reference sequence). CDR3 loop: CASSPTEVGRRVF. CDR3 nucleotides: TGTGCCAGCAGCCCCACGGAGGTCGGACGACGGGTCTTC.

V is TRBV5-6 and J is TRBJ1-3; D call uncertain. Germline V gene lookup returns CDR1 SGHDT and CDR2 YYEEEE. Trimming stripped 5 bases from V and 0 bases from J, with 15 bases between. CDR3 size: 16 residues. The DNA of the CDR3 is TGTGCCAGCAGTTCCGAGGCTCGAAGCTCTGGAAACACCATATATTTT. This sequence encodes CASSSEARSSGNTIYF.

This CDR3 reads CASSLGGQSYGYTF. Written as DNA, the CDR3 is TGTGCCAGCAGCTTGGGGGGGCAGTCCTATGGCTACACCTTC. The gene calls are TRBV5-5 and TRBJ1-2, with TRBD1 as a possible D gene (6 bases). The V end lost 0 bases, the J end lost 4 bases, and 10 bases lay between the germline ends. Germline loops: CDR1 SGHKS, CDR2 YYEKEE (reference sequence). This CDR3 has 14 amino acids.

This clone was detected only a few times. The CDR3 coding sequence is TGTGCCAGCAGCCTCGGACAGAGTTATGGCTACACCTTC. Translation: CASSLGQSYGYTF. The chain recombines TRBV3-1 (or the pseudogene TRBV3-2) with TRBJ1-2; the D gene is possibly TRBD1 (6 bases). CDR1 is LGHDT and CDR2 is YNNKEL in the germline V gene (reference sequence). This CDR3 contains 13 residues. Trimming pared 4 bases from V and 5 bases from J, leaving 11 bases between.

This chain joins TRBV19 and TRBJ1-5; 9 bases are shared with TRBD1. V gave up 5 bases and J gave up 7 bases; unmatched junction bases: 6. The germline CDR1 and CDR2 sequences are LNHDA and SQIVND (reference sequence). This CDR3 is built from 14 residues. As DNA, the CDR3 is TGTGCCAGTAGTCAAACAGGGGGCGGACAGCCCCAGCATTTT. Translated, it gives CASSQTGGGQPQHF.

The chain employs TRBV7-9 and TRBJ2-7; D call uncertain. V was shortened by 5 bases and J by 3 bases, with 11 bases between the two germline ends. CDR1 is SEHNR, CDR2 FQNEAQ, per germline (reference sequence). This CDR3 is built from 13 residues. CDR3 sequence reads: CASSPVPGYEQYF. CDR3 nucleotides: TGTGCCAGCAGCCCTGTCCCCGGCTACGAGCAGTACTTC. Combining the CDR3 with reference TRBV7-9 and TRBJ2-7 gives the whole variable domain DTGVSQNPRHKITKRGQNVTFRCDPISEHNRLYWYRQTLGQGPEFLTYFQNEAQLEKSRLLSDRFSAERPKGSFSTLEIQRTEQGDSAMYLCASSPVPGYEQYFGPGTRLTVT.

V and J are TRBV28 and TRBJ2-1; 10 bases fit TRBD2. The CDR3 sequence is 15 residues long. Unmatched junction bases numbered 8, after V lost 3 bases and J lost 9 bases. Germline CDR1 is MDHEN and CDR2 is SYDVKM. CDR3 protein: CASSFPGLAVREQFF. The CDR3 coding sequence is TGTGCCAGCAGTTTCCCCGGACTAGCGGTACGTGAGCAGTTCTTC.

In DNA, the CDR3 is TGTGCCAGCAGGGACAGGAGTGGAAACACCATATATTTT. Its translation: CASRDRSGNTIYF. The chain couples TRBV28 to TRBJ1-3; the match to TRBD1 covers 7 bases. The germline CDR1 and CDR2 sequences are MDHEN and SYDVKM. V shed 6 bases and J 3 bases; nucleotides not matched to a gene: 2. This CDR3 is built from 13 residues.

This chain connects TRBV27 to TRBJ1-6; TRBD1 matches 8 bases. Trimming took 5 bases from V and 9 from J; bases not matched to a gene: 9. Germline CDR1 and CDR2: MNHEY and SMNVEV (reference sequence). This CDR3 is 15 amino acids long. CDR3 in amino acids: CASSPDRVSGSPLHF. CDR3 sequence (DNA): TGTGCCAGCAGTCCGGACAGGGTCAGTGGTTCACCCCTCCACTTT.

The rearrangement uses TRBV5-1 and TRBJ2-3; 7 bases line up with TRBD2. J gave up 6 bases and V 1 base, and 8 bases lay outside the gene matches. Germline CDR1 reads SGHRS; CDR2 reads YFSETQ. This CDR3 is 15 amino acids long. CDR3 nucleotide sequence: TGCGCCAGCAGCTTGTGGGGCGGGAGTGCGGATACGCAGTATTTT. Translating gives CASSLWGGSADTQYF.